These 21 T cell receptor beta chains came from one sample sequenced in a study of CD8+ T cells in alopecia areata. TCR sequencing used cDNA made by reverse transcription of extracted RNA. Some clones are missing from TCRdb's copy, which holds only in-frame ones; the method was immunoSEQ multiplex PCR. The sample shows 150,000 to 200,000 clones, 50% to 70% of them seen only once. Source: CD4+ T cells sorted from blood, taken at week 0. The receptors here all came from a human donor with alopecia areata.

The J gene is TRBJ1-1, the V gene TRBV30; D is undetermined. The CDR3 length is 15 residues. Trimming removed 0 bases from V and 4 bases from J, with 15 bases in between. CDR1 is GTSNPN, CDR2 SVGIG, per germline (reference sequence). The CDR3 DNA is TGTGCCTGGAGTGTATGGGCGAGCTTCGGCACTGAAGCTTTCTTT. Its translation is CAWSVWASFGTEAFF.

This clone showed up just a few times. This chain uses TRBV9 with TRBJ2-2; D uncertain. The V end lost 5 bases, the J end lost 0 bases, and 5 bases lay between the germline ends. Germline V gene lookup returns CDR1 SGDLS and CDR2 YYNGEE. The CDR3 is made up of 13 amino acids. The CDR3 is CASRVSNTGELFF. The CDR3 region has the DNA TGTGCCAGCAGGGTTTCGAACACCGGGGAGCTGTTTTTT.

The chain carries TRBV4-2 and TRBJ2-1; D not certain. The germline gives CDR1 LGHNA, CDR2 YNFKEQ. The CDR3 consists of 13 residues. The ends were cut back, 8 bases at V and 4 bases at J, with 12 bases in the middle. The CDR3 sequence: CASCSDRYNEQFF. The CDR3 nucleotides are TGTGCCAGCTGCTCGGACCGATACAATGAGCAGTTCTTC.

The genes are TRBV6-5 and TRBJ1-2; D unresolved. Germline values: CDR1 MNHEY, CDR2 SVGAGI. This CDR3 has 13 amino acids. V lost 6 bases to trimming and J lost 9 bases, with 17 bases between them. The DNA for the CDR3 is TGTGCCAGCAGCCCCGACGCCTCTATGCGCTACACCTTC. This gives the protein CASSPDASMRYTF.

The chain combines TRBV15 with TRBJ2-3, with D unclear. Germline assignment: CDR1 LNHNV and CDR2 YYDKDF (reference sequence). Trimming shortened V by 0 bases and J by 1 base, and 5 bases separated the two germline ends. CDR3 size: 14 residues. DNA of the CDR3: TGTGCCACCAGCAGAGATCGGGGCACAGATACGCAGTATTTT. Translating it yields CATSRDRGTDTQYF.

This clone was seen a single time. Here the CDR3 reads CASSFSDRNSPLHF. CDR3 sequence (DNA): TGTGCCAGCAGTTTCTCGGACAGGAATTCACCCCTCCACTTT. This chain joins TRBV27 and TRBJ1-6, with 7 positions matching TRBD1. The V gene end was trimmed by 3 bases and the J gene end by 7 bases; junction bases not matched to a gene: 3. This CDR3 has 14 amino acids. CDR1 and CDR2 (germline): MNHEY, SMNVEV (reference sequence).

The table lists this clone with a few counts. V usage is TRBV19 and J usage is TRBJ1-3; possibly TRBD1 for D (5 bases). Germline assignment: CDR1 LNHDA and CDR2 SQIVND (reference sequence). The ends were cut back, 5 bases at V and 2 bases at J, with 13 bases in the middle. The CDR3 has 15 amino acids. The CDR3 DNA reads TGTGCCAGTAGTCTGCAGGGCCTTCCTGGAAACACCATATATTTT. Protein sequence: CASSLQGLPGNTIYF.

A remark on this clone: Additional DNA sequences in this sample encode the identical CDR3. This chain links TRBV30 with TRBJ1-2; D gene uncertain. Germline CDR1 GTSNPN, CDR2 SVGIG (reference sequence). Trimming removed 3 bases at V and 3 bases at J, with 2 bases between. CDR3 length: 10 amino acids. The DNA of the CDR3 is TGTGCCTGGAGAGACTATGGCTACACCTTC. It specifies CAWRDYGYTF.

This chain uses TRBV30 with TRBJ2-5; possible D gene TRBD1, 6 bases. V was pared by 4 bases and J by 1 base, with 13 bases between. There are 14 residues in the CDR3. Looked up from germline, CDR1 is GTSNPN and CDR2 is SVGIG (reference sequence). In nucleotides, the CDR3 is TGTGCCTGGAAAAAGCAGGGGTCCCAAGAGACCCAGTACTTC. Translated: CAWKKQGSQETQYF.

The J gene is TRBJ2-5, the V gene TRBV15; possible D gene TRBD1, 6 bases. The CDR3 has 15 residues. The germline V gene has CDR1 LNHNV and CDR2 YYDKDF (reference sequence). Trimming stripped 5 bases from V and 2 bases from J, with 15 bases between. Written as DNA, the CDR3 is TGTGCCACCAGCGGATCCAGGGGTCCACAAGAGACCCAGTACTTC. This gives the protein CATSGSRGPQETQYF. Filled out from reference TRBV15 and TRBJ2-5, the complete variable domain reads DAMVIQNPRYQVTQFGKPVTLSCSQTLNHNVMYWYQQKSSQAPKLLFHYYDKDFNNEADTPDNFQSRRPNTSFCFLDIRSPGLGDTAMYLCATSGSRGPQETQYFGPGTRLLVL.

Worth noting for this clone: One end of the junction does not line up with germline, which may come from a read error. V gene TRBV11-2 combines with J gene TRBJ2-5, with D possibly being TRBD1 (6 bases). The CDR3 has 13 amino acids. From germline, CDR1 is SGHAT and CDR2 FQNNGV. In DNA, the CDR3 is TGTGCCAGCAGCTTACAGGGGCTGGAGACCCAATACTTC. This sequence encodes CASSLQGLETQYF.

This chain uses TRBV27 with TRBJ1-1; 9 positions match TRBD1. From germline, CDR1 is MNHEY and CDR2 SMNVEV (reference sequence). CDR3 size: 15 residues. V lost 7 bases and J lost 3; bases outside the gene matches: 9. DNA of the CDR3: TGTGCCAGCACTGCGGACAGGGGCAGTTACACTGAAGCTTTCTTT. It encodes CASTADRGSYTEAFF.

The sample holds a few counts of this clone. This rearrangement joins TRBV9 to TRBJ2-3, with 8 bases aligning to TRBD2. The CDR3 consists of 15 residues. Germline V lookup: CDR1 SGDLS, CDR2 YYNGEE. The V and J ends lost 0 bases and 3 bases, in that order; junction bases with no gene match: 3. The CDR3 sequence: CASSVAGGGTDTQYF. The CDR3 DNA reads TGTGCCAGCAGCGTAGCCGGGGGGGGTACAGATACGCAGTATTTT. Supplemented by reference TRBV9 and TRBJ2-3, the full variable domain reads DSGVTQTPKHLITATGQRVTLRCSPRSGDLSVYWYQQSLDQGLQFLIQYYNGEERAKGNILERFSAQQFPDLHSELNLSSLELGDSALYFCASSVAGGGTDTQYFGPGTRLTVL.

The chain has TRBV5-6 and TRBJ2-1; D might be TRBD1 (6 bases). This CDR3 is 15 amino acids long. Trimming took off 1 base at V and 3 bases at J, with 11 bases between the two ends. Looked up from germline, CDR1 is SGHDT and CDR2 is YYEEEE. For the CDR3, the DNA is TGTGCCAGCAGCTTGTTTCAGGGGCACTACAATGAGCAGTTCTTC. Encoded protein: CASSLFQGHYNEQFF.

In this sample, this clone turned up a few times. Here the CDR3 DNA reads TGCAGCCCCCCTTTGGGGAACACTGAAGCTTTCTTT. Amino acids: CSPPLGNTEAFF. The rearrangement uses TRBV29-1 and TRBJ1-1; D is unclear. The germline gives CDR1 SQVTM, CDR2 ANQGSEA. Trimming removed 8 bases at V and 1 base at J, with 11 bases between. This CDR3 has 12 residues.

The chain recombines TRBV30 with TRBJ2-1; 9 bases are a match to TRBD2. CDR1 is GTSNPN, CDR2 SVGIG, per germline (reference sequence). V was pared by 1 base and J by 7 bases, with 5 bases of the junction left unmatched. The CDR3 has 14 residues. This CDR3 reads CAWSGLAVENEQFF. In DNA, the CDR3 is TGTGCCTGGAGTGGACTAGCGGTAGAAAATGAGCAGTTCTTC.

The chain carries TRBV19 and TRBJ2-7; the D call may be TRBD1 or TRBD2 (5 bases each). The germline CDR1 and CDR2 sequences are LNHDA and SQIVND (reference sequence). This CDR3 region has 14 residues. Trimming removed 5 bases at V and 3 bases at J, with 14 bases between. The CDR3 coding sequence is TGTGCCAGTAGTCGTTCCCGGGACGGCTACGAGCAGTACTTC. Translating it yields CASSRSRDGYEQYF.

CDR3: CASSPTGTGDEKLFF. In DNA form, the CDR3 reads TGTGCCAGCTCACCTACCGGGACAGGGGACGAAAAACTGTTTTTT. The rearrangement links TRBV18 to TRBJ1-4, with 10 nucleotides matching TRBD1. This CDR3 contains 15 residues. Germline V lookup: CDR1 KGHSH, CDR2 LQKENI. With 3 bases clipped from V and 8 bases from J, the junction kept 6 bases outside the gene matches. Combining the CDR3 with reference TRBV18 and TRBJ1-4 gives the whole variable domain NAGVMQNPRHLVRRRGQEARLRCSPMKGHSHVYWYRQLPEEGLKFMVYLQKENIIDESGMPKERFSAEFPKEGPSILRIQQVVRGDSAAYFCASSPTGTGDEKLFFGSGTQLSVL.

J is TRBJ1-2 and V is TRBV30; 9 positions match TRBD1. After removal of 5 bases from V and 3 bases from J, the junction contained 7 bases not matched to a gene. This CDR3 is built from 14 residues. Per germline, CDR1 GTSNPN and CDR2 SVGIG (reference sequence). DNA for the CDR3: TGTGCCTGGGATTCCGGGACAGGGTACTATGGCTACACCTTC. This codes for CAWDSGTGYYGYTF.

J is TRBJ1-2 and V is TRBV18; D unresolved. Germline V gives CDR1 KGHSH, CDR2 LQKENI. The V and J ends lost 3 bases and 6 bases respectively, with 11 bases between them. This CDR3 has 13 amino acids. The CDR3 DNA reads as TGTGCCAGCTCACCGATAATGGAAGATGGCTACACCTTC. Its protein product is CASSPIMEDGYTF.

V gene TRBV18 combines with J gene TRBJ2-7; 7 bases align to TRBD1. Per the germline V gene, CDR1 is KGHSH and CDR2 is LQKENI. This CDR3 comprises 14 residues. Germline trimming cut 3 bases from V and 2 bases from J; bases unmatched to any gene: 4. The CDR3 region has the DNA TGTGCCAGCTCACCCTCAGGGGGACCCTACGAGCAGTACTTC. It translates to CASSPSGGPYEQYF.